A single sample is the source of the 12 T cell receptor beta chains below, sequenced in a study of blood T cell repertoires in COVID-19. Assay: immunoSEQ multiplex PCR; the TCRdb copy retains only in-frame clones and omits some. Of more than 30,000 clones listed, about 88% are singletons. Sequenced material: peripheral blood. These receptors were taken from a woman of 80 years or more with active or convalescent COVID-19.

This clone occurred once. The chain links TRBV7-8 to TRBJ2-3; D is perhaps TRBD2 (5 bases). CDR1 is SGHVS, CDR2 FQNEAQ, per germline. The CDR3 contains 16 residues. The V gene lost 3 bases and the J gene lost 2 bases, with 15 bases spanning the gap. This CDR3 reads CASSLASPFVTDTQYF. In nucleotides, the CDR3 is TGTGCCAGCAGCTTGGCTAGCCCCTTTGTCACAGATACGCAGTATTTT.

The V gene is TRBV27, the J gene TRBJ2-5; TRBD2 matches at 10 bases. CDR3 length: 14 residues. The germline gives CDR1 MNHEY, CDR2 SMNVEV (reference sequence). Trimming took 9 bases from V and 7 from J; bases not matched to a gene: 11. This CDR3 reads CASSSGGAIATQYF. For the CDR3, the DNA is TGTGCCAGTTCAAGCGGGGGGGCGATTGCGACCCAGTACTTC.

The chain recombines TRBV6-1 with TRBJ1-2; D is unresolved. With 0 bases removed from V and 0 bases from J, the gap between germline ends came to 11 bases. Looked up from germline, CDR1 is MNHNS and CDR2 is SASEGT. The CDR3 consists of 16 residues. The CDR3 region has the DNA TGTGCCAGCAGTGAAGCATCGACAATCTCTAACTATGGCTACACCTTC. Encoded protein: CASSEASTISNYGYTF.

This chain uses TRBV5-1 with TRBJ2-3; weak D call: TRBD2 (5 bases). This CDR3 spans 15 amino acids. In germline, CDR1 is SGHRS, CDR2 YFSETQ. Deletions cut 0 bases from V and 2 bases from J, with 10 bases between. The CDR3 DNA is TGCGCCAGCAGCTTGGGCTGGACTCCCACAGATACGCAGTATTTT. Protein: CASSLGWTPTDTQYF.

The V gene is TRBV6-4, the J gene TRBJ1-6; the D is unclear. Germline CDR1 and CDR2: MRHNA and SNTAGT. Between the trimmed V and J ends, which lost 2 bases and 9 bases, there was a span of 17 bases. The CDR3 totals 16 residues. CDR3 coding DNA: TGTGCCAGCAGTGACGGGTTAGGACTCCTCGGTTCACCCCTCCACTTT. Residues: CASSDGLGLLGSPLHF.

The chain links TRBV5-1 to TRBJ1-1; 9 positions agree with TRBD1. The V segment lost 4 bases and the J segment 5 bases; nucleotides outside the gene matches: 6. CDR3 size: 14 residues. The germline V gene encodes CDR1 SGHRS and CDR2 YFSETQ. The CDR3 coding sequence is TGCGCCAGCAGCAGGACAGGGGTGGGGACTGAAGCTTTCTTT. Translation: CASSRTGVGTEAFF. The full variable domain, rest sourced from reference TRBV5-1 and TRBJ1-1, is KAGVTQTPRYLIKTRGQQVTLSCSPISGHRSVSWYQQTPGQGLQFLFEYFSETQRNKGNFPGRFSGRQFSNSRSEMNVSTLELGDSALYLCASSRTGVGTEAFFGQGTRLTVV.

This clone is a singleton in its sample. The CDR3 bases are TGTGCCAGCAGCCAAGACGGACTAGCGGGGAACGAGCAGTTCTTC. This codes for CASSQDGLAGNEQFF. The chain employs TRBV3-1 (or the pseudogene TRBV3-2) and TRBJ2-1, with 12 positions matching TRBD2. With V trimmed by 0 bases and J by 10 bases, 4 bases remained unmatched. The length of the CDR3 is 15 residues. CDR1 is LGHDT and CDR2 is YNNKEL in the germline V gene (reference sequence).

The chain couples TRBV5-1 to TRBJ1-1; D ambiguous. V lost 2 bases and J lost 0, with 8 bases in between. This CDR3 contains 14 residues. The V gene's germline CDR1 is SGHRS and CDR2 YFSETQ. The DNA for the CDR3 is TGCGCCAGCAGCTTAGTGGCCCTGAACACTGAAGCTTTCTTT. Protein sequence: CASSLVALNTEAFF.

This chain joins TRBV27 and TRBJ1-6; tentatively, D is TRBD1 (5 bases). The V gene lost 5 bases and the J gene lost 3 bases, with 11 bases spanning the gap. Germline assignment: CDR1 MNHEY and CDR2 SMNVEV (reference sequence). The CDR3 covers 15 residues. As DNA, the CDR3 is TGTGCCAGCAGTAACCGACAGATCTATAATTCACCCCTCCACTTT. Protein product: CASSNRQIYNSPLHF.

V is TRBV4-1 and J is TRBJ2-7, with 8 bases lining up with TRBD1. Germline V CDR1 and CDR2: MGHRA, YSYEKL. J was trimmed by 2 bases and V by 0 bases; bases with no gene match: 3. CDR3 length equals 15 residues. Here the CDR3 DNA reads TGCGCCAGCAGCCAAGAAAGGACAGGGACCTACGAGCAGTACTTC. Protein sequence: CASSQERTGTYEQYF.

This chain links TRBV6-5 with TRBJ2-7, with 9 nucleotides matching TRBD1. The CDR3 length is 15 residues. The V gene's germline CDR1 is MNHEY and CDR2 SVGAGI. The V and J ends lost 4 bases and 0 bases, in that order; junction bases with no gene match: 4. CDR3 loop: CASSSPGQGSYEQYF. CDR3 bases: TGTGCCAGCAGTTCGCCGGGACAGGGCTCCTACGAGCAGTACTTC.

The chain uses TRBV4-2 and TRBJ1-1; TRBD1 matches at 7 bases. The CDR3 is 14 residues long. Germline-derived CDR1 and CDR2 are LGHNA and YNFKEQ. V shed 0 bases, J shed 5 bases, and the junction held 3 bases outside the gene matches. CDR3 protein: CASSQDPQGTEAFF. The CDR3, as DNA: TGTGCCAGCAGCCAAGATCCACAGGGGACTGAAGCTTTCTTT.